The 25 T cell receptor beta chains given below trace back to one sample, sequenced in a study of cytomegalovirus exposure and HLA in healthy donors. 60 Vbeta and 13 Jbeta primers were used in PCR. The table came from immunoSEQ multiplex PCR; TCRdb's copy has only in-frame clones and leaves some out. The table has some 150,000 clones, around three quarters seen once. Material for sequencing was PBMCs. These TCRs come from a man aged 35 to 55 in good health and CMV-seronegative.

The V and J genes are TRBV28 and TRBJ1-1; no clear D. The CDR3 sequence is 11 residues long. V lost 10 bases to trimming and J lost 3 bases, with 9 bases between them. Germline-derived CDR1 and CDR2 are MDHEN and SYDVKM. In DNA form, the CDR3 reads TGTGCCACGTCATCGGACACTGAAGCTTTCTTT. Its protein is CATSSDTEAFF.

Comments on this clone: This likely comes from a read error, as the CDR3 has no conserved phenylalanine or tryptophan at its end. The chain has TRBV14 and TRBJ1-2; possibly TRBD1 for D (5 bases). Germline lookup yields CDR1 SGHDN and CDR2 FVKESK. V gave up 5 bases and J gave up 5 bases, with 12 bases separating them. The CDR3 is 13 amino acids. The CDR3 bases are TGTGCCAGCAGCTCGTCGACAGTTTATGGCTACACCCTC. Protein product: CASSSSTVYGYTL.

The rearrangement joins TRBV28 to TRBJ2-1; a weak D match, TRBD2 (5 bases). The germline V and J ends were trimmed by 4 bases and 9 bases, with 19 bases remaining between them. Germline V lookup: CDR1 MDHEN, CDR2 SYDVKM. The CDR3 totals 15 residues. This chain's CDR3 is CASSSPGILDREQFF. The CDR3 nucleotides read TGTGCCAGCAGTTCTCCCGGGATCTTAGATCGTGAGCAGTTCTTC.

The rearrangement joins TRBV28 to TRBJ1-2; D is undetermined. V dropped 5 bases and J dropped 2 bases, with 9 bases sitting between them. Germline CDR1 is MDHEN and CDR2 is SYDVKM. The CDR3 sequence is 13 residues long. The CDR3 region has the DNA TGTGCCAGCAGTCCACTCGGGAACTATGGCTACACCTTC. It yields the protein CASSPLGNYGYTF.

This clone was observed once. The chain uses TRBV18 and TRBJ1-1; D unclear. Germline-derived CDR1 and CDR2 are KGHSH and LQKENI. CDR3 length equals 15 residues. The V end lost 0 bases, the J end lost 7 bases, and 15 bases lay between the germline ends. CDR3 coding DNA: TGTGCCAGCTCACCACCGTCGGTACAGAGAGATGAAGCTTTCTTT. As protein: CASSPPSVQRDEAFF.

The chain couples TRBV4-1 to TRBJ2-2; D possibly corresponds to TRBD1 (5 bases). Trimming stripped 0 bases from V and 2 bases from J, with 16 bases between. The CDR3 totals 18 residues. The germline V gene has CDR1 MGHRA and CDR2 YSYEKL. The CDR3 region has the DNA TGCGCCAGCAGCCAAGACTCGGGCAGGGCACTTAACACCGGGGAGCTGTTTTTT. Translating it yields CASSQDSGRALNTGELFF.

CDR3 in DNA: TGTGCCATCTCTGCAGGGGGAGGTCAAGAGACCCAGTACTTC. Residues: CAISAGGGQETQYF. V and J are TRBV10-3 and TRBJ2-5; D perhaps matches TRBD1 (7 bases). Germline values: CDR1 ENHRY, CDR2 SYGVKD. The V gene lost 8 bases and the J gene lost 2 bases, with 15 bases spanning the gap. The CDR3 has 14 residues.

The rearrangement links TRBV11-3 to TRBJ2-7; 7 bases align to TRBD2. The CDR3 spans 15 residues. Germline loops: CDR1 SGHNT, CDR2 YENEEA. Trimming cost V 5 bases and J 3 bases; bases outside gene matches: 10. The CDR3 DNA is TGTGCCAGCAGCCTCGGAAGCGGCGGGAGCTACGAGCAGTACTTC. It encodes CASSLGSGGSYEQYF.

The rearrangement joins TRBV9 to TRBJ2-1; tentatively, D is TRBD2 (5 bases). Per the germline V gene, CDR1 is SGDLS and CDR2 is YYNGEE. V lost 0 bases, J lost 2 bases, and 9 bases lay in between. The CDR3 extends over 15 amino acids. This CDR3 reads CASSVADGTYNEQFF. In nucleotides, the CDR3 is TGTGCCAGCAGCGTAGCTGACGGGACCTACAATGAGCAGTTCTTC.

The chain joins TRBV7-8 to TRBJ2-7; a weak D match, TRBD1 (6 bases). Germline V CDR1 and CDR2: SGHVS, FQNEAQ. V was shortened by 0 bases and J by 0 bases, with 15 bases between the two germline ends. The CDR3 runs to 17 residues. The CDR3 DNA is TGTGCCAGCAGCTTAGCACCTTCGGACAGTTTCTCCTACGAGCAGTACTTC. As protein: CASSLAPSDSFSYEQYF.

This clone was seen only a few times. V usage is TRBV29-1 and J usage is TRBJ1-1; D is possibly TRBD1 (6 bases). The V gene's germline CDR1 is SQVTM and CDR2 ANQGSEA. This CDR3 is built from 13 residues. V lost 4 bases to trimming and J lost 0 bases, with 9 bases between them. CDR3 loop: CSVGGQMNTEAFF. For the CDR3, the DNA is TGCAGCGTTGGAGGACAGATGAACACTGAAGCTTTCTTT.

This clone turned up a few times. The gene calls are TRBV6-5 and TRBJ2-2, with TRBD2 matching over 7 bases. V was pared by 7 bases and J by 6 bases, with 5 bases of the junction left unmatched. The CDR3 is 13 residues long. Germline loops: CDR1 MNHEY, CDR2 SVGAGI. The CDR3 loop reads CASISRGAGELFF. CDR3 in DNA: TGTGCCAGCATCTCTCGGGGGGCCGGGGAGCTGTTTTTT.

This rearrangement joins TRBV9 to TRBJ2-3; TRBD2 agrees at 7 bases. Germline-derived CDR1 and CDR2 are SGDLS and YYNGEE. The CDR3 has 15 residues. V dropped 5 bases and J dropped 0; count of bases not matched to a gene: 6. CDR3 amino acids: CASRGAGSSTDTQYF. The CDR3 nucleotides are TGTGCCAGCAGGGGAGCGGGGTCTAGCACAGATACGCAGTATTTT.

This clone was recorded a few times. This chain links TRBV5-5 with TRBJ2-1; 8 positions match TRBD1. Germline V lookup: CDR1 SGHKS, CDR2 YYEKEE (reference sequence). This CDR3 is built from 15 residues. The ends lost 2 bases at V and 3 bases at J; junction bases unmatched: 4. Written as DNA, the CDR3 is TGTGCCAGCAGCTTAGGACAGGGCCTCTACAATGAGCAGTTCTTC. Amino acids: CASSLGQGLYNEQFF.

The chain employs TRBV9 and TRBJ2-7, with 7 bases matching TRBD2. Germline CDR1 reads SGDLS; CDR2 reads YYNGEE. V lost 2 bases and J lost 4; bases outside the gene matches: 6. The CDR3 totals 14 residues. The DNA for the CDR3 is TGTGCCAGCAGCGTTGCGGCTAGCGGATACGAGCAGTACTTC. This sequence encodes CASSVAASGYEQYF.

The genes are TRBV28 and TRBJ2-5, with no clear D. Per the germline V gene, CDR1 is MDHEN and CDR2 is SYDVKM. The CDR3 consists of 12 residues. V was shortened by 4 bases and J by 10 bases, with 13 bases between the two germline ends. The CDR3 region is CASSSRVRSQYF. The DNA for the CDR3 is TGTGCCAGCAGTTCGCGAGTGAGAAGCCAGTACTTC. The full variable domain, its missing parts supplied by reference TRBV28 and TRBJ2-5, is DVKVTQSSRYLVKRTGEKVFLECVQDMDHENMFWYRQDPGLGLRLIYFSYDVKMKEKGDIPEGYSVSREKKERFSLILESASTNQTSMYLCASSSRVRSQYFGPGTRLLVL.

This clone was detected a few times. The genes are TRBV5-1 and TRBJ2-1, with 8 bases lining up with TRBD1. The V segment lost 1 base and the J segment 3 bases; nucleotides outside the gene matches: 6. The CDR3 length is 16 residues. The V gene's germline CDR1 is SGHRS and CDR2 YFSETQ. The CDR3 here is CASSLFQGASYNEQFF. CDR3 coding DNA: TGCGCCAGCAGCTTGTTCCAGGGGGCCAGCTACAATGAGCAGTTCTTC.

Concerning this clone: Other nucleotide sequences in the sample specify the same CDR3. V and J are TRBV7-2 and TRBJ2-1; maybe TRBD2 (6 bases). CDR1 and CDR2 from the germline V gene are SGHTA and FQGNSA. Trimming left V 5 bases short and J 6 bases short, with 11 bases between. The CDR3 has 13 amino acids. The DNA for the CDR3 is TGTGCCAGCAGCCTAGGGACTCCCAATGAGCAGTTCTTC. Amino acid sequence: CASSLGTPNEQFF.

V and J are TRBV19 and TRBJ2-2; TRBD1 matches at 12 bases. CDR1 LNHDA and CDR2 SQIVND come from the germline V gene (reference sequence). The CDR3 totals 15 residues. Trimming removed 6 bases from V and 4 bases from J; junction bases left unmatched: 3. CDR3 coding DNA: TGTGCCAGTAGGGGGGACAGGGGGCTCACCGGGGAGCTGTTTTTT. Translation gives CASRGDRGLTGELFF. The variable domain in full, completed from reference TRBV19 and TRBJ2-2, reads DGGITQSPKYLFRKEGQNVTLSCEQNLNHDAMYWYRQDPGQGLRLIYYSQIVNDFQKGDIAEGYSVSREKKESFPLTVTSAQKNPTAFYLCASRGDRGLTGELFFGEGSRLTVL.

The chain couples TRBV5-4 to TRBJ1-3, with 8 bases aligning to TRBD1. The junction had 7 bases not matched to a gene; V was cut back by 5 bases and J by 0 bases. This CDR3 contains 16 residues. The germline V gene encodes CDR1 SGHNT and CDR2 YYREEE (reference sequence). CDR3 bases: TGTGCCAGCAGTCGGACAGGGACCCGCTCTGGAAACACCATATATTTT. Its translation: CASSRTGTRSGNTIYF. Complete variable domain (other parts from reference TRBV5-4 and TRBJ1-3): ETGVTQSPTHLIKTRGQQVTLRCSSQSGHNTVSWYQQALGQGPQFIFQYYREEENGRGNFPPRFSGLQFPNYSSELNVNALELDDSALYLCASSRTGTRSGNTIYFGEGSWLTVV.

Concerning this clone: An end of the junction does not agree with germline; a read error may underlie this. Additional DNA sequences in this sample encode the identical CDR3. The chain links TRBV28 to TRBJ1-5; D unresolved. This CDR3 spans 13 amino acids. Germline assignment: CDR1 MDHEN and CDR2 SYDVKM. CDR3 protein: CASSINSNQPQHF. The CDR3 DNA reads as TGCGCCAGCAGTATCAATAGCAATCAGCCCCAGCATTTT.

The chain is built from TRBV28 and TRBJ2-1; D perhaps matches TRBD1 (5 bases). This CDR3 is built from 14 residues. Per the germline V gene, CDR1 is MDHEN and CDR2 is SYDVKM. The germline V and J ends were trimmed by 5 bases and 6 bases, with 14 bases remaining between them. CDR3 amino acids: CASSTWGGANEQFF. CDR3 sequence (DNA): TGTGCCAGCAGTACTTGGGGCGGAGCCAATGAGCAGTTCTTC.

The chain carries TRBV28 and TRBJ2-7; 11 nucleotides line up with TRBD1. The CDR3 sequence is 16 residues long. V was pared by 8 bases and J by 6 bases, with 15 bases of the junction left unmatched. Germline-derived CDR1 and CDR2 are MDHEN and SYDVKM. CDR3 nucleotide sequence: TGTGCCAGCCGTCTCTGGACAGGGGGCTTCGGGGGCGAGCAGTACTTC. It codes for CASRLWTGGFGGEQYF.

V gene TRBV14 combines with J gene TRBJ2-2, with D possibly being TRBD1 (5 bases). Trimming shortened V by 1 base and J by 4 bases, and 7 bases separated the two germline ends. The length of the CDR3 is 14 residues. The germline CDR1 and CDR2 sequences are SGHDN and FVKESK. The CDR3 sequence: CASSQARGTGELFF. As DNA, the CDR3 is TGTGCCAGCAGCCAAGCTAGGGGCACCGGGGAGCTGTTTTTT.

This clone was recorded only once. The gene calls are TRBV28 and TRBJ1-1, with D possibly being TRBD1 (5 bases). Germline loops: CDR1 MDHEN, CDR2 SYDVKM. The CDR3 extends over 16 amino acids. V shed 6 bases and J shed 1 base, with 18 bases lying between them. The CDR3 sequence is CASSLTGALKNTEAFF. In DNA, the CDR3 is TGTGCCAGCAGCCTAACAGGAGCCCTCAAGAACACTGAAGCTTTCTTT. Drawing the rest from reference TRBV28 and TRBJ1-1, the complete variable domain is DVKVTQSSRYLVKRTGEKVFLECVQDMDHENMFWYRQDPGLGLRLIYFSYDVKMKEKGDIPEGYSVSREKKERFSLILESASTNQTSMYLCASSLTGALKNTEAFFGQGTRLTVV.